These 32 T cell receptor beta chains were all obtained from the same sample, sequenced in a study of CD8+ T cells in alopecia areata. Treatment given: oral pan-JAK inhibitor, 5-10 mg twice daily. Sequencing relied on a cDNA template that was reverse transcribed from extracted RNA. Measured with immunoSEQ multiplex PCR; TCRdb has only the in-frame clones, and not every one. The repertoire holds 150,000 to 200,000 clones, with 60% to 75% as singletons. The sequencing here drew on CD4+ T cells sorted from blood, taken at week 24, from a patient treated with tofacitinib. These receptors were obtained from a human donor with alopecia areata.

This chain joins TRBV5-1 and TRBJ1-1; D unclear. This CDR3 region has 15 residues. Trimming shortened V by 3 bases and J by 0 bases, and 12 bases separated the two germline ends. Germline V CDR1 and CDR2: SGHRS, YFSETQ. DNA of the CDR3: TGCGCCAGCAGCTCGATTAGTGTAATGAACACTGAAGCTTTCTTT. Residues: CASSSISVMNTEAFF.

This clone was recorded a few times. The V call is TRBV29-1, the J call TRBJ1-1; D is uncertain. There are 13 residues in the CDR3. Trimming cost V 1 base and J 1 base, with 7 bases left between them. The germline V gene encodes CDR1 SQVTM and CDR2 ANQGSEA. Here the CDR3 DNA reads TGCAGCGTTGAAGCCTTGGAGAACACTGAAGCTTTCTTT. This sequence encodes CSVEALENTEAFF.

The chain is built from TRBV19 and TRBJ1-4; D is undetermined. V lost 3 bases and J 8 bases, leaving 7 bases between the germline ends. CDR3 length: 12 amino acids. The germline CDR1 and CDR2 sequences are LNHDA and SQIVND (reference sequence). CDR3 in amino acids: CASSISPEKLFF. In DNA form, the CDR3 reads TGTGCCAGTAGTATCTCTCCGGAAAAACTGTTTTTT.

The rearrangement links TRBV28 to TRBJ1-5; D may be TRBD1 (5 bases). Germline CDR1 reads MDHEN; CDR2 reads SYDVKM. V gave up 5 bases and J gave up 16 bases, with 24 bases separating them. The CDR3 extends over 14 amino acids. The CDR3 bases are TGTGCCAGCAGTACCTACGACAGACGGGCCCAGGCCCATTTT. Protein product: CASSTYDRRAQAHF.

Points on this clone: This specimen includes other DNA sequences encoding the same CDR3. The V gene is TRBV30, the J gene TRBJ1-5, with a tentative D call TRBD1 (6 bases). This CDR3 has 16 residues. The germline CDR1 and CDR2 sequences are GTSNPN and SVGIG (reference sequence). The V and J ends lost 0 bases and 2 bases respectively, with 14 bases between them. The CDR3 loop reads CAWSVRGGYGNQPQHF. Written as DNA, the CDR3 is TGTGCCTGGAGTGTACGAGGGGGGTACGGCAATCAGCCCCAGCATTTT.

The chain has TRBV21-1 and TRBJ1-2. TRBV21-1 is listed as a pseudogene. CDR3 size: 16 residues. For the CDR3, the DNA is TGTGCCAGCAGCAAAGAGGAGGCCCACCTTAACTATGGCTACACCTTC. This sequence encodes CASSKEEAHLNYGYTF.

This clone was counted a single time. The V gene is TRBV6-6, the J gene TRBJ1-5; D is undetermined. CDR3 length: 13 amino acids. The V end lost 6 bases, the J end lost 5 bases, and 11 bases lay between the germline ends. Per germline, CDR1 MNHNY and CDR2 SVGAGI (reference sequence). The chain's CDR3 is CASRPYEDQPQHF. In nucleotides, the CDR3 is TGTGCCAGCAGACCCTACGAGGATCAGCCCCAGCATTTT.

The CDR3 DNA is TGCGCCAGCAGCCAAGCTTCAGGGGTCTCACCCCTCCACTTT. Protein sequence: CASSQASGVSPLHF. The chain couples TRBV4-1 to TRBJ1-6; D is perhaps TRBD1 (6 bases). V lost 1 base and J lost 10, with 11 bases in between. The CDR3 totals 14 residues. Germline loops: CDR1 MGHRA, CDR2 YSYEKL.

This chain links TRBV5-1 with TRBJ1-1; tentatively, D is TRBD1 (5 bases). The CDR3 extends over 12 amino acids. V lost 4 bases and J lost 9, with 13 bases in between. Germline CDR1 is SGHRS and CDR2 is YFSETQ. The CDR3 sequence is CASSRDSSQAFF. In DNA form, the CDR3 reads TGCGCCAGCAGCCGAGACAGTTCCCAAGCTTTCTTT. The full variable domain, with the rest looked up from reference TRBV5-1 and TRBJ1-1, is KAGVTQTPRYLIKTRGQQVTLSCSPISGHRSVSWYQQTPGQGLQFLFEYFSETQRNKGNFPGRFSGRQFSNSRSEMNVSTLELGDSALYLCASSRDSSQAFFGQGTRLTVV.

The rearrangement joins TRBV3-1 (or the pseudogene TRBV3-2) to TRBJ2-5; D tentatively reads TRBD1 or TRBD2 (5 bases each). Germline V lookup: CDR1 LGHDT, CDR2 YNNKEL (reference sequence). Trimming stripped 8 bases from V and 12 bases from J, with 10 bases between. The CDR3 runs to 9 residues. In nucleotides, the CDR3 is TGTGCCAGCCGGGACGGGGAGTACTTC. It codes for CASRDGEYF.

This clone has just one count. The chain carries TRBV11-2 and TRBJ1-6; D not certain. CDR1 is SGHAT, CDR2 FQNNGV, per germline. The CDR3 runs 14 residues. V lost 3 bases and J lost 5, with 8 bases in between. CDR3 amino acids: CASSFFGNNSPLHF. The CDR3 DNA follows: TGTGCCAGCAGCTTCTTCGGAAATAATTCACCCCTCCACTTT.

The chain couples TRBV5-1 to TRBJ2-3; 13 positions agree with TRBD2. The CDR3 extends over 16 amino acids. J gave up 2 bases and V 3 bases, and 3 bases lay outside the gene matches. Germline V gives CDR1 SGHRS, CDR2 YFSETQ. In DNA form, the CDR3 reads TGCGCCAGCAGCTGGACTAGCGGGGGTACCACAGATACGCAGTATTTT. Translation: CASSWTSGGTTDTQYF.

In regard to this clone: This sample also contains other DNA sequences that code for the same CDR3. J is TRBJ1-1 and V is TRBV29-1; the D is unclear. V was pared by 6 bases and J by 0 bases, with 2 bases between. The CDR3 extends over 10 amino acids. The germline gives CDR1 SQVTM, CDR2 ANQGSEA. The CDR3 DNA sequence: TGCAGCGTGATGAACACTGAAGCTTTCTTT. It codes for CSVMNTEAFF.

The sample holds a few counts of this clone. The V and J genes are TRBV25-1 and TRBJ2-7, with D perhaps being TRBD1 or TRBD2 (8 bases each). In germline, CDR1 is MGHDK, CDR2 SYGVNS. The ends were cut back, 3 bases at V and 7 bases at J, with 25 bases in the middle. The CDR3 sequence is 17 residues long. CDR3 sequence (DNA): TGTGCCAGCAGTGACCGGGGGGGTTGGACAGGGTCGGGGGAGCAGTACTTC. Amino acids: CASSDRGGWTGSGEQYF.

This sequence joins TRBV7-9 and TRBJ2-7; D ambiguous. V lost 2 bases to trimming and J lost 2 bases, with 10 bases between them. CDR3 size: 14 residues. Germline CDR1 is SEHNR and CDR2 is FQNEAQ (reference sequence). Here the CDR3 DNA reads TGTGCCAGCAGCTTACCCCGGCAGGCCTACGAGCAGTACTTC. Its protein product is CASSLPRQAYEQYF. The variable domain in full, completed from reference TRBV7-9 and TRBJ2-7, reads DTGVSQNPRHKITKRGQNVTFRCDPISEHNRLYWYRQTLGQGPEFLTYFQNEAQLEKSRLLSDRFSAERPKGSFSTLEIQRTEQGDSAMYLCASSLPRQAYEQYFGPGTRLTVT.

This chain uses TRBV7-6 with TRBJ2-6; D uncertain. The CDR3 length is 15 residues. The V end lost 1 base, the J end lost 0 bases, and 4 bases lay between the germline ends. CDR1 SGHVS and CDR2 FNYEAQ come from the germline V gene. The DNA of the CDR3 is TGTGCCAGCAGCTTAGGCAACTCTGGGGCCAACGTCCTGACTTTC. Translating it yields CASSLGNSGANVLTF.

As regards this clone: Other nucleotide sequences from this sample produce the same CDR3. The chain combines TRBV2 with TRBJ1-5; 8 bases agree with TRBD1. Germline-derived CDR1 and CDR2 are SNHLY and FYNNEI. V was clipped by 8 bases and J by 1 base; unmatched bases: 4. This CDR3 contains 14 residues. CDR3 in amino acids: CASRTGYSNQPQHF. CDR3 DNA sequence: TGTGCCAGCCGGACAGGGTACAGCAATCAGCCCCAGCATTTT.

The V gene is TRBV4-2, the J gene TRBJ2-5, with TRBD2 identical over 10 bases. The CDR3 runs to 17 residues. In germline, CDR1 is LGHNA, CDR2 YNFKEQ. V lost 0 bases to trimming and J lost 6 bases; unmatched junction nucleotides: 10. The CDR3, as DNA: TGTGCCAGCAGCCAAGAAGTTTCGGCTAGCGGGGGAAAGACCCAGTACTTC. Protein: CASSQEVSASGGKTQYF.

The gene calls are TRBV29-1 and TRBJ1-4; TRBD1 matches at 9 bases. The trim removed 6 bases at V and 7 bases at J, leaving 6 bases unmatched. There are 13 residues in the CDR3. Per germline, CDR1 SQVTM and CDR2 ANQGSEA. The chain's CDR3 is CSVGQGRGEKLFF. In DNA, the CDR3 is TGCAGCGTGGGACAGGGAAGGGGTGAAAAACTGTTTTTT. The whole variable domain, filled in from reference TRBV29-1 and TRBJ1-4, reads SAVISQKPSRDICQRGTSLTIQCQVDSQVTMMFWYRQQPGQSLTLIATANQGSEATYESGFVIDKFPISRPNLTFSTLTVSNMSPEDSSIYLCSVGQGRGEKLFFGSGTQLSVL.

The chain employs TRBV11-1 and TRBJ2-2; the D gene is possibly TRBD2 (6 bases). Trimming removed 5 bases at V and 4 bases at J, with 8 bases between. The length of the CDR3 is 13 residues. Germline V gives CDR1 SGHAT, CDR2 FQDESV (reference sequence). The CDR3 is CASSMTSTGELFF. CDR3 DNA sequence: TGTGCCAGCAGCATGACTAGCACCGGGGAGCTGTTTTTT.

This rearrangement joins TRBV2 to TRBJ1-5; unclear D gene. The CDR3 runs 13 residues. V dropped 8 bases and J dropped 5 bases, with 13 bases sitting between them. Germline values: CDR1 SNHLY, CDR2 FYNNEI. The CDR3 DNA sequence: TGTGCCAGCCACGGGAGCCGGGATCAGCCCCAGCATTTT. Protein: CASHGSRDQPQHF.

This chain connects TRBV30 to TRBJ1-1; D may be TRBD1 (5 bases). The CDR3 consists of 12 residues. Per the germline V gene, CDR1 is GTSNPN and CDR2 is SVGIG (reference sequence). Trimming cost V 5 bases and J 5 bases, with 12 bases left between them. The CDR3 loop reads CAWSRQGTEAFF. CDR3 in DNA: TGTGCCTGGTCCCGGCAGGGAACTGAAGCTTTCTTT.

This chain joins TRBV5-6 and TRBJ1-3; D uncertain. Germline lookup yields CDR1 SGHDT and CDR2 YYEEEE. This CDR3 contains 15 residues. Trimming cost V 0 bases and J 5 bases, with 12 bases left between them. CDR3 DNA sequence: TGTGCCAGCAGCTTGGCCGACGGTGCCCGAAACACCATATATTTT. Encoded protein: CASSLADGARNTIYF.

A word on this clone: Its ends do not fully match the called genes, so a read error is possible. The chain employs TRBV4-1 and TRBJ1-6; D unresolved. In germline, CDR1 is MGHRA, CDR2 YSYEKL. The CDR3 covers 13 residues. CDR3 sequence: CASSQDRFQPGFF. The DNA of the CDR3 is TGCGCCAGCAGCCAAGATCGGTTCCAACCCGGCTTCTTT.

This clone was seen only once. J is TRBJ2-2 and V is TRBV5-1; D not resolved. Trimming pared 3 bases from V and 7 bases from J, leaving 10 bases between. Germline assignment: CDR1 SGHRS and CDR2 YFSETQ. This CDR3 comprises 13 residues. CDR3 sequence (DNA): TGCGCCAGCAGCTCCACAGTCGACGGGGAGCTGTTTTTT. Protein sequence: CASSSTVDGELFF.

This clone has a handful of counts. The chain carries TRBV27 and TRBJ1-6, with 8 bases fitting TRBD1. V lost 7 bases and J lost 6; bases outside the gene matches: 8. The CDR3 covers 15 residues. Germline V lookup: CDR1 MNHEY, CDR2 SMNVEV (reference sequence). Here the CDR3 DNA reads TGTGCCAGCAAGTATCGGGACAGGTCTAATTCACCCCTCCACTTT. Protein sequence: CASKYRDRSNSPLHF.

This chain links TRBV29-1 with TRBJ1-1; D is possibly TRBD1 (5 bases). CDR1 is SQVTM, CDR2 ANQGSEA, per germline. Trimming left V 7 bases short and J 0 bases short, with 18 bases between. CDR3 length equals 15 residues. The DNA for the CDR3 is TGCAGCGCGACCTCTTGGGGGTCTATGAACACTGAAGCTTTCTTT. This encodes CSATSWGSMNTEAFF.

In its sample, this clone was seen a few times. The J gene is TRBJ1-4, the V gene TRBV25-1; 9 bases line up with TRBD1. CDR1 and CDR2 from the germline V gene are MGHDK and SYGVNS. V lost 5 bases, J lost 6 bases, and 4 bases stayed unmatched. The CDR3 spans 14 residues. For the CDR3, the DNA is TGTGCCAGCAGTCCACAGGGGGCGGATGAAAAACTGTTTTTT. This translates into CASSPQGADEKLFF.

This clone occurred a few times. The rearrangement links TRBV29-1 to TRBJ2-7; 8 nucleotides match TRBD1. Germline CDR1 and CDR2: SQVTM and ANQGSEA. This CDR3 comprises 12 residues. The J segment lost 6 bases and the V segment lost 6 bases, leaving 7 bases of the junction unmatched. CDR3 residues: CSVGQGGSEQYF. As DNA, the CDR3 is TGCAGCGTCGGACAGGGTGGGAGCGAGCAGTACTTC.

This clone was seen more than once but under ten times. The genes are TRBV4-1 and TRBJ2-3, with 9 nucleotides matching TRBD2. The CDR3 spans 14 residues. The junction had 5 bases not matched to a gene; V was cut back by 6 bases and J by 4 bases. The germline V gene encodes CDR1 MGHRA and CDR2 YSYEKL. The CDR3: CASRTTSGPDTQYF. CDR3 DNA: TGCGCCAGCAGGACGACTAGCGGCCCAGATACGCAGTATTTT.

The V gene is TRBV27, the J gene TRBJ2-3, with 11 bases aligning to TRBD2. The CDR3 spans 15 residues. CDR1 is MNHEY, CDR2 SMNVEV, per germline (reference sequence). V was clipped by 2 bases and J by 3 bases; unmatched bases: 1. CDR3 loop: CASSLRLAGTDTQYF. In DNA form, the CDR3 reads TGTGCCAGCAGTTTAAGACTAGCGGGGACAGATACGCAGTATTTT.

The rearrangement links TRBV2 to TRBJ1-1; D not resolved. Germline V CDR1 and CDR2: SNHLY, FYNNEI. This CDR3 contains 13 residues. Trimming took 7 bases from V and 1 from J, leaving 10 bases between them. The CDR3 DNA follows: TGTGCCAGCACCCTGGATACGAACACTGAAGCTTTCTTT. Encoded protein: CASTLDTNTEAFF. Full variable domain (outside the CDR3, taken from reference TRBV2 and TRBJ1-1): EPEVTQTPSHQVTQMGQEVILRCVPISNHLYFYWYRQILGQKVEFLVSFYNNEISEKSEIFDDQFSVERPDGSNFTLKIRSTKLEDSAMYFCASTLDTNTEAFFGQGTRLTVV.